Presented here are 5 T cell receptor beta chains from one specimen sequenced in a study of neoadjuvant nivolumab and ipilimumab in lung cancer. Method: immunoSEQ multiplex PCR; TCRdb's copy keeps in-frame clones and lacks some. Among 3,300 or so clones, approximately 88% were seen once, and the ten largest hold about 2.1%. This material consisted of tumor tissue, taken after neoadjuvant nivolumab, alone or with ipilimumab, at or shortly before surgery. These receptors came from an adult with non-small cell lung cancer.

The rearrangement links TRBV27 to TRBJ1-3, with D unresolved. The length of the CDR3 is 13 residues. Germline values: CDR1 MNHEY, CDR2 SMNVEV (reference sequence). V was clipped by 8 bases and J by 0 bases, with 8 bases between them. CDR3 sequence reads: CASGHLSGNTIYF. The CDR3 DNA is TGTGCCAGCGGGCACCTCTCTGGAAACACCATATATTTT.

The chain combines TRBV7-3 with TRBJ2-2; D gene uncertain. V dropped 2 bases and J dropped 1 base, with 11 bases sitting between them. The CDR3 has 16 amino acids. The germline CDR1 and CDR2 sequences are SGHTA and FQGTGA. The CDR3 region has the DNA TGTGCCAGCAGCTTACAAGCCCCCCTGAACACCGGGGAGCTGTTTTTT. Translated: CASSLQAPLNTGELFF.

This clone was seen only a few times. The chain is built from TRBV2 and TRBJ1-2, with D perhaps matching TRBD1 (5 bases). The CDR3 runs 11 residues. Trimming pared 7 bases from V and 6 bases from J, leaving 9 bases between. Germline loops: CDR1 SNHLY, CDR2 FYNNEI. The CDR3 bases are TGTGCCAGCAAGGGGACCCATGGCTACACCTTC. Amino acid sequence: CASKGTHGYTF.

This clone was seen a single time. This rearrangement joins TRBV7-2 to TRBJ2-5, with 13 bases lining up with TRBD2. Germline values: CDR1 SGHTA, CDR2 FQGNSA. The CDR3 runs to 17 residues. Germline trimming cut 4 bases from V and 1 base from J; bases unmatched to any gene: 6. The CDR3 DNA reads TGTGCCAGCAGCTCAGGACTAGCGGGGGCCATCCAAGAGACCCAGTACTTC. Protein product: CASSSGLAGAIQETQYF.

The rearrangement uses TRBV7-2 and TRBJ1-1; no clear D. The V end lost 5 bases, the J end lost 0 bases, and 4 bases lay between the germline ends. The CDR3 totals 12 residues. Germline loops: CDR1 SGHTA, CDR2 FQGNSA. The CDR3 here is CASSRMNTEAFF. In nucleotides, the CDR3 is TGTGCCAGCAGCCGGATGAACACTGAAGCTTTCTTT.